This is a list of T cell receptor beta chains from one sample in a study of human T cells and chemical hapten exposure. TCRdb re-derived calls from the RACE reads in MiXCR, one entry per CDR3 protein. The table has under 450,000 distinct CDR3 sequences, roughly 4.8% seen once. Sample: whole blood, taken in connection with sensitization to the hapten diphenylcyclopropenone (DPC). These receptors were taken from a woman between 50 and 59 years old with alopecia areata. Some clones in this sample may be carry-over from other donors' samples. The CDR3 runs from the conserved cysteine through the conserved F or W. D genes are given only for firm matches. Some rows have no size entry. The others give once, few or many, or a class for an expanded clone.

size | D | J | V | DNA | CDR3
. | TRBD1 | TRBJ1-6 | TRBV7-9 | TGTGCCATCCTACCGGGACAGGGGGTTTCCCTCCACTTT | CAILPGQGVSLHF
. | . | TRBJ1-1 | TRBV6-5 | TGTGCCAGCAGAGAATTCCGGGGTGGCACTGAAGCTTTCTTT | CASREFRGGTEAFF
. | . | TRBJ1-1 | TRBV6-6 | TGTGCCAGCAGTCGACAGGTTATGAACACTGAAGCTTTCTTT | CASSRQVMNTEAFF
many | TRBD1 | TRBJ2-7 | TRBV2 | TGTGCCAGCAGTCTTTCCCGGGACAGGATTTCCTACGAGCAGTACTTC | CASSLSRDRISYEQYF
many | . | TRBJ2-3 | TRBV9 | TGTGCCAGCAGCGTAGACAGCGGCATAGATACGCAGTATTTT | CASSVDSGIDTQYF
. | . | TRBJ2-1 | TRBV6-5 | TGTGCCAGCAGTTTTACAGGGATTGGGCAGTTCTTC | CASSFTGIGQFF
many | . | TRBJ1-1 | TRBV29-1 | TGCAGCGTTGCCGGGGCGAGGGCTGAAGCTTTCTTT | CSVAGARAEAFF
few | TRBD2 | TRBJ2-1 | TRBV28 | TGTGCCAGCAGTTCACCTGGACTAGGCCCTCACAATGAGCAGTTCTTC | CASSSPGLGPHNEQFF
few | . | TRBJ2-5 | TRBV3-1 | TGTGCCAGCAGCCAACGTGCAGAGACCCAGTACTTC | CASSQRAETQYF
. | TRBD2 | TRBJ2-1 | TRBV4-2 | TGTGCCAGCAGCCAAGACGCGGGAGGCCCCTCCAATGAGCAGTTCTTC | CASSQDAGGPSNEQFF